This T cell receptor beta chain is drawn from a study of shared clonotypes between healthy human individuals. Whole-study context: A few men and a couple of women, aged 18 to 49, were donors.

Measured with immunoSEQ multiplex PCR; TCRdb has only the in-frame clones, and not every one. The sample yields a few million clones, approximately 92% seen once. V shed 5 bases, J shed 0 bases, and the junction held 6 bases outside the gene matches. Germline V gene lookup returns CDR1 ENHRY and CDR2 SYGVKD. The CDR3 is 16 amino acids. The chain carries TRBV10-3 and TRBJ2-2; 7 positions agree with TRBD1. This TCR was recovered from a man between 18 and 29 years old in good health. What was sequenced was naive CD4+ T cells sorted from blood. Specified subset: CD45RA+ positively selected. The CDR3 DNA reads as TGTGCCATCAGTTCCCTCGGGACAGCGAACACCGGGGAGCTGTTTTTT. It specifies CAISSLGTANTGELFF.